This T cell receptor beta chain was obtained from a study of blood T cell repertoires in COVID-19. Overall study: Acute and convalescent COVID-19 samples came from the United States, Italy and Spain.

V shed 4 bases and J shed 9 bases, with 13 bases lying between them. The CDR3 runs 12 residues. Germline assignment: CDR1 SGHRS and CDR2 YFSETQ. Assay: immunoSEQ multiplex PCR; the TCRdb copy retains only in-frame clones and omits some. The sample has some 100,000 clones, approximately 74% seen once. A Seattle source enrolled patients during active infection and followed them longitudinally. Sequenced: peripheral blood. This receptor was taken from a man in his 70s with COVID-19, enrolled during active disease. The chain employs TRBV5-1 and TRBJ1-2; D not resolved. The CDR3 coding sequence is TGCGCCAGCAGCGGAGACTCGACTAGCTACACCTTC. This translates into CASSGDSTSYTF.